The entry below gives a single T cell receptor (beta chain) sequence along with its context. Its antigen is unidentified. This entry is derived from a study of identifying expanded T cells in peripheral blood. Study-level findings and limits: About 1.2 clones differed between technical replicates, versus around 16 and 19 over time. Variance in clone template counts between approximately two-week samples significantly increased with total template count across all healthy donors.

The CDR3 covers 14 residues. CDR1 and CDR2 (germline): MNHNY, SVGAGI (reference sequence). V lost 8 bases and J lost 8, with 18 bases in between. Method: immunoSEQ multiplex PCR; TCRdb's copy keeps in-frame clones and lacks some. The sample consists of about 76,000 clones, approximately 84% of them appearing once. Sequencing used blood. The clonotype comes from a person between 18 and 75 years old in good health. The chain carries TRBV6-6 and TRBJ1-4; TRBD1 might be the D (6 bases). The CDR3 here is CASDGGQGGEKLFF. In DNA form, the CDR3 reads TGTGCCAGCGACGGGGGGCAGGGAGGGGAAAAACTGTTTTTT.